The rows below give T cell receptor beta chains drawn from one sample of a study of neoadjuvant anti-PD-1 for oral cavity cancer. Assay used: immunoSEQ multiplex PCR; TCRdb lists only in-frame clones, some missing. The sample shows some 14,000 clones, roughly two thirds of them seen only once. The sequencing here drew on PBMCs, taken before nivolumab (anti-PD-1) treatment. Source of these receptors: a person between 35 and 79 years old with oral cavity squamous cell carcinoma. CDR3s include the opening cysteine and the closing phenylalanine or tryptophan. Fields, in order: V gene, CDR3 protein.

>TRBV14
CASSHSGANTEAFF
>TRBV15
CATSRDRGTDTQYF
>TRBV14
CASSQDTGGTQGAEQYF
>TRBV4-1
CASSQDSGRTDTQYF
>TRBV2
CASSPTSNEQFF
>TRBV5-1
CASSFLSSGTANTEAFF
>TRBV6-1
CASSEGEEAAEQYF
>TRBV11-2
CASSLDPPLIYF
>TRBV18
CASSPNGDPRHKLFF
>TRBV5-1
CASSRGTSGGGTDTQYF
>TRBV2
CASRLRGGTEAFF
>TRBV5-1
CASSLLGSDGYTF
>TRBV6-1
CASSGGRSNQPQHF
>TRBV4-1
CASSHEGQGSHYGYTF
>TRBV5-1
CASSLVSDMNTEAFF
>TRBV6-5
CASLWGGDQPQHF
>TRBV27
CASSLSGTLRKGYTF
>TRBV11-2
CASSLVQGAGNIQYF
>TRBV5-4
CASSLTGSTDTQYF
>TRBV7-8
CASSLASAAHEQFF
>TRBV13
CASSRNRGQAEAFF
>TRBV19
CASSIFGDTAEQFF
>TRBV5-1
CASSLVSENTEAFF
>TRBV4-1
CASSQDETSGRAWDTQYF
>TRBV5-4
CASSLRKTRETQYF
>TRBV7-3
CASSARDRDNSPLHF
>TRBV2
CASTPDRGLNQPQHF
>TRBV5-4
CASSLAGMNYGYTF
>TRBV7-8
CASSLELAGGLNEQFF
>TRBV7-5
CVRSHRTGARGNQPQHF
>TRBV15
CATSRDRTSGRMADTQYF
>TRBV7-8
CASRQGPNTEAFF